Sequencing of this T cell receptor (beta chain) was carried out in a study of regulatory T cells in long-lasting Graves disease. The ends were cut back, 6 bases at V and 3 bases at J, with 12 bases in the middle. Germline loops: CDR1 SEHNR, CDR2 FQNEAQ (reference sequence). CDR3 length equals 13 residues. In building TCR beta libraries, iRepertoire HTBI primers were used together with Arm-PCR of CDR3 regions. TCRdb re-derived calls from the multiplex PCR reads in MiXCR, one entry per CDR3 protein. This sample has under 450,000 distinct CDR3 sequences, with under 20% found just once. Documented time point: newly diagnosed GD, antithyroid drugs for less than 3 months. Researchers made the TCR library from RNA that was extracted from PBMCs. The data also belong to a second study, concerning T cells in Graves' hyperthyroidism and ophthalmopathy.

J is TRBJ2-7 and V is TRBV7-9, with D possibly matching TRBD1 (6 bases). This specimen was peripheral blood mononuclear cells (PBMCs), taken at new diagnosis, from a patient treated with antithyroid drugs. This receptor was obtained from a young woman with Graves disease. CDR3 coding DNA: TGTGCCAGCAGAGAGGGCAGGGGCTACGAGCAGTACTTC. Its translation: CASREGRGYEQYF.